This T cell receptor (beta chain) was observed in a study of pediatric ulcerative colitis. CDR3 size: 11 residues. In germline, CDR1 is DFQATT, CDR2 SNEGSKA (reference sequence). Sequencing depth was up to 500,000 reads per sample. The repertoire was sequenced with immunoSEQ multiplex PCR; TCRdb's copy has only in-frame clones and lacks some. The table includes about 60,000 clones, about 90% detected once. Sequencing was carried out using blood. The chain has TRBV20-1 and TRBJ2-1; D possibly corresponds to TRBD1 (5 bases). This TCR derives from a boy aged 10-17 years who was a control in a study of pediatric ulcerative colitis. DNA for the CDR3: TGCAGCCTCCTGGGGCGTACTGAGCAGTTCTTC. Translation gives CSLLGRTEQFF.